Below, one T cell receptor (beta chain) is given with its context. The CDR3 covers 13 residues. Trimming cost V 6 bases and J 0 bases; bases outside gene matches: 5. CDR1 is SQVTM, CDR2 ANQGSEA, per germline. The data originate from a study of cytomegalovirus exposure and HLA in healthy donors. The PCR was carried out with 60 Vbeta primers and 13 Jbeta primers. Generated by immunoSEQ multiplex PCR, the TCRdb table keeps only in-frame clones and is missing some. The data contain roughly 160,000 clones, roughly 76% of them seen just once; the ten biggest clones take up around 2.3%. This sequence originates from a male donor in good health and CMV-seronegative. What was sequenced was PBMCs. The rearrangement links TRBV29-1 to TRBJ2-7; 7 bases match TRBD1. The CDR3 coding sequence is TGCAGCGTCAAGACAGGGCCCTCCTACGAGCAGTACTTC. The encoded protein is CSVKTGPSYEQYF.